This TCR beta chain was documented in a study of T cell responses to AZD1222 COVID-19 vaccine. Study in general: Second-dose recipients at about 4 or about 12 weeks were treated as one pooled group.

Profiled with immunoSEQ multiplex PCR; TCRdb holds only in-frame clones, not every one. The table records 150,000 to 180,000 clones, around 89% of them present only once. The V end was cut by 1 base, the J end by 0 bases, with 14 bases between. The CDR3 totals 16 residues. CDR1 is SGHRS, CDR2 YFSETQ, per germline. Only a few counts were recorded for this clone. The sequencing here drew on peripheral blood, taken on day 0 of AZD1222 vaccination. The TCR originated in an adult in good health. V usage is TRBV5-1 and J usage is TRBJ2-7, with D unclear. Here the CDR3 reads CASSLSARASSYEQYF. CDR3 sequence (DNA): TGCGCCAGCAGCTTGAGTGCGCGTGCGAGCTCCTACGAGCAGTACTTC.